The 24 T cell receptor beta chains given below trace back to one sample, sequenced in a study of T cells in Graves' hyperthyroidism and ophthalmopathy. The source material, RNA transcripts, was used to amplify TCR beta CDR3 regions. Using the HTBI primer set, a first-round RT-PCR was run on the TCR CDR3. TCRdb processed the multiplex PCR reads anew with MiXCR; each CDR3 protein has one entry. This sample has under 350,000 distinct CDR3 sequences; 15% to 20% occur once, and the top ten carry around 58%. Sequencing was done on a sample of blood. The receptors shown here come from a woman aged 55-70 years with Graves' ophthalmopathy.

This clonotype turned up a few times. This CDR3 reads CASSQVRLNTGELFF. For the CDR3, the DNA is TGCGCCAGCAGCCAAGTAAGGCTGAACACCGGGGAGCTGTTTTTT. This chain joins TRBV4-3 and TRBJ2-2; D is uncertain. The CDR3 is made up of 15 amino acids. V gave up 1 base and J gave up 1 base, with 7 bases separating them. CDR1 and CDR2 (germline): LGHNA, YSLEER.

This clonotype was recorded at least ten times. V usage is TRBV7-3 and J usage is TRBJ2-3; no firm D call. CDR3 length: 15 amino acids. The V and J ends lost 1 base and 8 bases respectively, with 16 bases between them. CDR1 is SGHTA and CDR2 is FQGTGA in the germline V gene. CDR3 sequence (DNA): TGTGCCAGCAGCTTAAGCTCTTCGGGCCCCGGTACGCAGTATTTT. This translates into CASSLSSSGPGTQYF.

This clonotype was observed at least ten times. This sequence joins TRBV28 and TRBJ2-1, with D possibly TRBD2 on 5 matching bases. This CDR3 region has 16 residues. The germline V and J ends were trimmed by 7 bases and 0 bases, with 16 bases remaining between them. CDR1 is MDHEN and CDR2 is SYDVKM in the germline V gene. The CDR3 loop reads CASTPSGMSSYNEQFF. The DNA of the CDR3 is TGTGCCAGCACCCCCTCGGGGATGAGCTCCTACAATGAGCAGTTCTTC.

The chain has TRBV6-1 and TRBJ1-1; D is uncertain. The germline V gene has CDR1 MNHNS and CDR2 SASEGT. This CDR3 region has 14 residues. V was shortened by 6 bases and J by 1 base, with 12 bases between the two germline ends. This CDR3 is CASSSPTANTEAFF. CDR3 in DNA: TGTGCCAGCAGCTCCCCGACTGCGAACACTGAAGCTTTCTTT.

As for this clonotype: The DNA is left out, because the CDR3 cannot be placed on it with certainty; the CDR3 is given as TCRdb lists it. The chain uses TRBV7-2 and TRBJ2-3; TRBD1, as called in the table, went unchecked against the DNA. CDR1 and CDR2 from the germline V gene are SGHTA and FQGNSA. The CDR3 extends over 24 residues, inclusive of both ends. The CDR3 protein is CASSFRGETSYEQYFGPGTDTQYF.

This clonotype was seen more than once but under ten times. The genes are TRBV25-1 and TRBJ1-4, with no clear D. Deletions cut 1 base from V and 8 bases from J, with 8 bases between. CDR1 and CDR2 (germline): MGHDK, SYGVNS. The length of the CDR3 is 13 residues. In DNA form, the CDR3 reads TGTGCCAGCAGTGAATTCCGGCACGAAAAACTGTTTTTT. Residues: CASSEFRHEKLFF.

This clonotype was picked up many times. The chain employs TRBV28 and TRBJ2-5; the D call may be TRBD1 or TRBD2 (5 bases each). Between the trimmed V and J ends, which lost 6 bases and 5 bases, there was a span of 10 bases. The CDR3 contains 12 residues. Per the germline V gene, CDR1 is MDHEN and CDR2 is SYDVKM. The CDR3 region has the DNA TGTGCCAGCAGGGGACCTACGGAGACCCAGTACTTC. It yields the protein CASRGPTETQYF.

The genes are TRBV7-2 and TRBJ1-6; 7 positions agree with TRBD1. In germline, CDR1 is SGHTA, CDR2 FQGNSA. V gave up 5 bases and J gave up 9 bases; unmatched junction bases: 22. The CDR3 runs 19 residues. CDR3 protein: CASSTLRQGPEKPSSPLHF. Here the CDR3 DNA reads TGTGCCAGCAGCACGCTGAGACAGGGACCCGAGAAGCCGAGTTCACCCCTCCACTTT.

J is TRBJ1-5 and V is TRBV19, with no clear D. Germline V CDR1 and CDR2: LNHDA, SQIVND (reference sequence). Trimming took off 3 bases at V and 3 bases at J, with 6 bases between the two ends. The CDR3 is made up of 13 amino acids. Written as DNA, the CDR3 is TGTGCCAGTAGTATTCAAAACAATCAGCCCCAGCATTTT. It translates to CASSIQNNQPQHF. The whole variable domain, remainder taken from reference TRBV19 and TRBJ1-5, is DGGITQSPKYLFRKEGQNVTLSCEQNLNHDAMYWYRQDPGQGLRLIYYSQIVNDFQKGDIAEGYSVSREKKESFPLTVTSAQKNPTAFYLCASSIQNNQPQHFGDGTRLSIL.

This clonotype appeared a few times. This chain links TRBV10-3 with TRBJ2-5; the D gene is possibly TRBD1 (5 bases). This CDR3 is built from 14 residues. The germline V gene has CDR1 ENHRY and CDR2 SYGVKD. Trimming cost V 11 bases and J 5 bases, with 21 bases left between them. The CDR3: CASGNGHLGETQYF. The CDR3 coding sequence is TGTGCCTCTGGGAATGGACACCTAGGGGAGACCCAGTACTTC.

This clonotype showed up many times. The rearrangement links TRBV5-1 to TRBJ1-5; D unclear. Trimming left V 2 bases short and J 5 bases short, with 8 bases between. From germline, CDR1 is SGHRS and CDR2 YFSETQ. The CDR3 extends over 13 amino acids. Here the CDR3 DNA reads TGCGCCAGCAGCTTAGCGGAAGATCAGCCCCAGCATTTT. It encodes CASSLAEDQPQHF.

The rearrangement links TRBV5-5 to TRBJ2-1; 12 positions match TRBD1. CDR1 is SGHKS, CDR2 YYEKEE, per germline (reference sequence). This CDR3 comprises 16 residues. J gave up 10 bases and V 4 bases, and 12 bases lay outside the gene matches. The CDR3 is CASSQEPGTGGREQFF. The CDR3 region has the DNA TGTGCCAGCAGCCAAGAACCCGGGACAGGGGGCAGGGAGCAGTTCTTC.

V is TRBV7-9 and J is TRBJ2-1; the D is unclear. CDR3 size: 16 residues. CDR1 SEHNR and CDR2 FQNEAQ come from the germline V gene (reference sequence). V lost 5 bases to trimming and J lost 3 bases, with 17 bases between them. CDR3 sequence: CASSLTTLGSYNEQFF. The DNA of the CDR3 is TGTGCCAGCAGCCTCACAACCTTGGGTAGCTACAATGAGCAGTTCTTC.

This clonotype was seen a few times. This may come from a read error, since a much larger clone is one base off. This rearrangement joins TRBV12-3 or TRBV12-4 to TRBJ2-7; D is unclear. The CDR3 length is 14 residues. The V end lost 3 bases, the J end lost 0 bases, and 9 bases lay between the germline ends. The CDR3 sequence: CASSFSSTSYEQYF. The CDR3, as DNA: TGTGCCAGCAGTTTCAGTTCAACCTCCTACGAGCAGTACTTC.

This clonotype came up a few times. For the CDR3, the DNA is TGTGCCAGCAGTTACTCAGGGACACTTTACGAGCAGTACTTC. This codes for CASSYSGTLYEQYF. The chain recombines TRBV6-5 with TRBJ2-7; perhaps TRBD1 as D (6 bases). Germline-derived CDR1 and CDR2 are MNHEY and SVGAGI. V was pared by 0 bases and J by 4 bases, with 10 bases between. There are 14 residues in the CDR3.

This clonotype came up many times. V gene TRBV20-1 combines with J gene TRBJ1-5; a weak D match, TRBD1 (5 bases). Between the trimmed V and J ends, which lost 5 bases and 1 base, there was a span of 18 bases. From germline, CDR1 is DFQATT and CDR2 SNEGSKA (reference sequence). This CDR3 is built from 16 residues. The CDR3 DNA reads as TGCAGTGCTCGCTGGGGGAGTCGAGGGAGCAATCAGCCCCAGCATTTT. It encodes CSARWGSRGSNQPQHF.

This clonotype occurred many times. CDR3 nucleotides: TGTGCCAGCGTTCCGGAGATTAACACTGAAGCTTTCTTT. Protein: CASVPEINTEAFF. The V and J genes are TRBV2 and TRBJ1-1; no clear D. V lost 8 bases and J lost 2, with 12 bases in between. Germline V gene sequence: CDR1 SNHLY, CDR2 FYNNEI. The CDR3 covers 13 residues.

The chain employs TRBV9 and TRBJ1-4; D is ambiguous. V lost 1 base to trimming and J lost 8 bases, with 3 bases between them. The germline V gene has CDR1 SGDLS and CDR2 YYNGEE. The CDR3 has 11 amino acids. The CDR3 DNA follows: TGTGCCAGCAGCGTAATCGAAAAACTGTTTTTT. Translation gives CASSVIEKLFF. Variable domain in full (rest from reference TRBV9 and TRBJ1-4): DSGVTQTPKHLITATGQRVTLRCSPRSGDLSVYWYQQSLDQGLQFLIQYYNGEERAKGNILERFSAQQFPDLHSELNLSSLELGDSALYFCASSVIEKLFFGSGTQLSVL.

This chain connects TRBV11-3 to TRBJ2-2, with D possibly being TRBD1 (5 bases). The CDR3 has 15 amino acids. The germline V and J ends were trimmed by 5 bases and 7 bases, with 17 bases remaining between them. Germline CDR1 and CDR2: SGHNT and YENEEA. DNA of the CDR3: TGTGCCAGCAGCACCCTCTGGCAGGGTAACGGGGAGCTGTTTTTT. Translation: CASSTLWQGNGELFF.

This clonotype was recorded many times. The chain uses TRBV2 and TRBJ1-2, with 7 bases lining up with TRBD1. CDR3 length: 13 amino acids. The V and J ends lost 5 bases and 7 bases, in that order; junction bases with no gene match: 7. CDR1 is SNHLY, CDR2 FYNNEI, per germline. The CDR3 spells CASSFTGVGGYTF. The CDR3 coding sequence is TGTGCCAGCAGTTTCACAGGGGTAGGTGGCTACACCTTC.

This clonotype appeared many times. J is TRBJ2-7 and V is TRBV28; D might be TRBD1 (5 bases). The CDR3 is 13 residues long. V was pared by 7 bases and J by 6 bases, with 16 bases between. Germline V gene data show CDR1 as MDHEN and CDR2 as SYDVKM. The CDR3 DNA follows: TGTGCCAGCAACCCAGGGCCGCTCCTCGAGCAGTACTTC. Encoded protein: CASNPGPLLEQYF.

Only a few counts were recorded for this clonotype. The chain carries TRBV5-1 and TRBJ1-6; 10 bases are a match to TRBD1. V was clipped by 3 bases and J by 2 bases; unmatched bases: 11. CDR3 size: 19 residues. From germline, CDR1 is SGHRS and CDR2 YFSETQ. This CDR3 is CASSSGPGTGVAYNSPLHF. DNA of the CDR3: TGCGCCAGCAGCTCCGGTCCCGGGACAGGGGTGGCCTATAATTCACCCCTCCACTTT.

This clonotype has a count of ten or more. V gene TRBV12-3 or TRBV12-4 combines with J gene TRBJ2-7; D not resolved. CDR3 size: 13 residues. Deletions cut 5 bases from V and 0 bases from J, with 8 bases between. CDR3 nucleotides: TGTGCCAGCAGTAGGGAATCCTCCTACGAGCAGTACTTC. Its protein is CASSRESSYEQYF.

On this clonotype itself: It may be a read error: a sequence one base away is much more abundant. This rearrangement joins TRBV12-5 to TRBJ2-5, with 7 bases identical to TRBD1. There are 16 residues in the CDR3. Germline V gene lookup returns CDR1 LGHNT and CDR2 FRNRAP. CDR3 region: CASGASRRDRQETQHF. In DNA, the CDR3 is TGTGCTAGTGGTGCCTCCCGCCGGGACAGACAAGAGACCCAGCACTTC.